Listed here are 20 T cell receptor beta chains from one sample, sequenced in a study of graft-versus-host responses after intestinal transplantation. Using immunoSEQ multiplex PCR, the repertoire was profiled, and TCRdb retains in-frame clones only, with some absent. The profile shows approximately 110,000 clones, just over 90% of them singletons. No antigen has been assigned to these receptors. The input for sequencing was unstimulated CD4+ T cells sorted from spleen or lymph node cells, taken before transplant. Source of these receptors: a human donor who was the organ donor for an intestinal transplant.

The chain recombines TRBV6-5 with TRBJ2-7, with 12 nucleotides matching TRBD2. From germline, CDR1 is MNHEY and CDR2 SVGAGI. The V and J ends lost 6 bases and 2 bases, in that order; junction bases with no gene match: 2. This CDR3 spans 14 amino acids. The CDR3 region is CASSRTSGAYEQYF. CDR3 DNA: TGTGCCAGCAGCCGGACTAGCGGGGCCTACGAGCAGTACTTC.

The CDR3, as DNA: TGTGCCAGCAGCGGAAGGACTAGCGAAGCCTACGAGCAGTACTTC. Translated, it gives CASSGRTSEAYEQYF. The chain links TRBV7-8 to TRBJ2-7, with TRBD2 matching over 9 bases. V lost 5 bases to trimming and J lost 2 bases; unmatched junction nucleotides: 7. There are 15 residues in the CDR3. Germline V gene sequence: CDR1 SGHVS, CDR2 FQNEAQ.

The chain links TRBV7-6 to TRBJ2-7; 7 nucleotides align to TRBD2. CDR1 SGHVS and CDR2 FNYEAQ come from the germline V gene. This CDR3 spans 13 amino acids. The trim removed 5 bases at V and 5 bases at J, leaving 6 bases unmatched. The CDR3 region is CASSRTRSHEQYF. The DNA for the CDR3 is TGTGCCAGCAGCCGGACTAGGAGCCACGAGCAGTACTTC.

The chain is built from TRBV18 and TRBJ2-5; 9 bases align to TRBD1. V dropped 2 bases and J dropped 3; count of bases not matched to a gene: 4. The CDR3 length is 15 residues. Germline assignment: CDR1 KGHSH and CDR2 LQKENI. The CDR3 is CASSPGTGREETQYF. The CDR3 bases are TGTGCCAGCTCACCAGGGACAGGGCGGGAAGAGACCCAGTACTTC. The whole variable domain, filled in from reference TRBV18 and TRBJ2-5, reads NAGVMQNPRHLVRRRGQEARLRCSPMKGHSHVYWYRQLPEEGLKFMVYLQKENIIDESGMPKERFSAEFPKEGPSILRIQQVVRGDSAAYFCASSPGTGREETQYFGPGTRLLVL.

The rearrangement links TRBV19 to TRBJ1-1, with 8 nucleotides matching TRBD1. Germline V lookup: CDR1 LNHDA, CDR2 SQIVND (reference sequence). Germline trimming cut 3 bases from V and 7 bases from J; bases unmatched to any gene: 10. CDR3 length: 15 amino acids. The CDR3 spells CASSIRPDRASEAFF. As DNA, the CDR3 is TGTGCCAGTAGTATTCGGCCGGACAGGGCGAGTGAAGCTTTCTTT.

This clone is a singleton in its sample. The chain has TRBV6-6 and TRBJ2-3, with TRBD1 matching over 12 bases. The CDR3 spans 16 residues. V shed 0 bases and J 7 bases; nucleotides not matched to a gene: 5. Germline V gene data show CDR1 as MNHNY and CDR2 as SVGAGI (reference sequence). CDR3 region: CASSYSPGQGANTQYF. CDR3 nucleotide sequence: TGTGCCAGCAGTTACTCGCCGGGACAGGGGGCAAATACGCAGTATTTT.

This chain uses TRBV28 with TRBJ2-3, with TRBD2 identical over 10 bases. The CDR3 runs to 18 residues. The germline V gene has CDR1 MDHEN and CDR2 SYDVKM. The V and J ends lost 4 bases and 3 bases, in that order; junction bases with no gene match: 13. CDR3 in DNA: TGTGCCAGCAGTTCCGGTCCCATAGCGGGAGGCTTAACAGATACGCAGTATTTT. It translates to CASSSGPIAGGLTDTQYF.

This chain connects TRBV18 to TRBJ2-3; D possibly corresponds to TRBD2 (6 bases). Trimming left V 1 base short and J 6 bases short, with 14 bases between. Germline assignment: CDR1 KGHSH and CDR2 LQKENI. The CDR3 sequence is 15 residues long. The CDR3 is CASSPRPGVMDTQYF. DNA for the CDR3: TGTGCCAGCTCACCACGTCCGGGAGTCATGGATACGCAGTATTTT.

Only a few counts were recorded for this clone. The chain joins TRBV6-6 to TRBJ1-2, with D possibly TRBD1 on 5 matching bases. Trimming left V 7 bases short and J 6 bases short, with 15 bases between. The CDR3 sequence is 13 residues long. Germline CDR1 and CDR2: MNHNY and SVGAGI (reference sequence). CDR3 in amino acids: CASTVGGANGYTF. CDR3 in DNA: TGTGCCAGCACCGTAGGTGGGGCAAATGGCTACACCTTC.

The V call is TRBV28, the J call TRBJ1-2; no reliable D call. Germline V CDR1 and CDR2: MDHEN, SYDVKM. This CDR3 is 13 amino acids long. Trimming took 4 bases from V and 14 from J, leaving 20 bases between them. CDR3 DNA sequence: TGTGCCAGCAGTTCTTGGGGAAGTAGGGATGGAACCTTC. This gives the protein CASSSWGSRDGTF.

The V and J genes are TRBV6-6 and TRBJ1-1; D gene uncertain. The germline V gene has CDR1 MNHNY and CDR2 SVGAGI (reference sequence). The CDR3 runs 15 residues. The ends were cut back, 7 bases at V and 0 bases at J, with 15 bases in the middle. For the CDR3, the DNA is TGTGCCAGCATTGGGTTTCTAGGGTTGAACACTGAAGCTTTCTTT. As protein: CASIGFLGLNTEAFF.

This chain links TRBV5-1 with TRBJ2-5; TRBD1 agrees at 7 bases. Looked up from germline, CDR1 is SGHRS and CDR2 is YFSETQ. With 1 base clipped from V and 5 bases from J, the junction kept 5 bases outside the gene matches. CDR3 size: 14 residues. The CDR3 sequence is CASSLKGAVETQYF. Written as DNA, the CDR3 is TGCGCCAGCAGCTTGAAGGGGGCGGTTGAGACCCAGTACTTC. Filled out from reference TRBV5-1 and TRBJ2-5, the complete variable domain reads KAGVTQTPRYLIKTRGQQVTLSCSPISGHRSVSWYQQTPGQGLQFLFEYFSETQRNKGNFPGRFSGRQFSNSRSEMNVSTLELGDSALYLCASSLKGAVETQYFGPGTRLLVL.

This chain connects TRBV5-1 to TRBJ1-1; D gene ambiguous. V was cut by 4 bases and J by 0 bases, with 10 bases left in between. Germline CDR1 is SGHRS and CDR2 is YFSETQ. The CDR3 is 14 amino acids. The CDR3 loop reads CASSLLSMNTEAFF. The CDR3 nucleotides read TGCGCCAGCAGCCTGCTGTCAATGAACACTGAAGCTTTCTTT.

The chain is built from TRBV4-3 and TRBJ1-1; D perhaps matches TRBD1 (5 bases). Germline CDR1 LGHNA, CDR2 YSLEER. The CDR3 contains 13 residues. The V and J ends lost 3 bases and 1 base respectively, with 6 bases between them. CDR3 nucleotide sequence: TGCGCCAGCAGCCAGGGGGGGAACACTGAAGCTTTCTTT. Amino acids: CASSQGGNTEAFF.

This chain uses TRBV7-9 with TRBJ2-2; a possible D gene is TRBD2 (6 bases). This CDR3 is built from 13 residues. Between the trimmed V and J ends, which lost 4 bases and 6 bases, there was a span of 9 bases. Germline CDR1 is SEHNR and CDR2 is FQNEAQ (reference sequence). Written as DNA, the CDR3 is TGTGCCAGCAGCTCCAGACTAGCCGGGGAGCTGTTTTTT. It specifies CASSSRLAGELFF.

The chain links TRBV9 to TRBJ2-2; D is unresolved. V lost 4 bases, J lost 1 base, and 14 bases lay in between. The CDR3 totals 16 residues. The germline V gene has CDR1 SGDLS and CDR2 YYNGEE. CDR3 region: CASSFQPALNTGELFF. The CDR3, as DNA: TGTGCCAGCAGCTTTCAGCCAGCCCTGAACACCGGGGAGCTGTTTTTT.

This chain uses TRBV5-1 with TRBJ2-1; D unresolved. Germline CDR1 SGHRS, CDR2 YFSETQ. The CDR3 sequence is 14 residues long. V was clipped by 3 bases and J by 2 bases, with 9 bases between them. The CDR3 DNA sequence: TGCGCCAGCAGCTCTGACGGCACCTACAATGAGCAGTTCTTC. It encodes CASSSDGTYNEQFF.

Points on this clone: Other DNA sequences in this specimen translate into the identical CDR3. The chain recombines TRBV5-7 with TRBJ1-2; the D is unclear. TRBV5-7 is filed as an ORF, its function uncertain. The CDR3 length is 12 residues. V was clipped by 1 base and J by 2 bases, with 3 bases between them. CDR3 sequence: CASSLPNYGYTF. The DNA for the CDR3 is TGTGCCAGCAGCTTGCCCAACTATGGCTACACCTTC.

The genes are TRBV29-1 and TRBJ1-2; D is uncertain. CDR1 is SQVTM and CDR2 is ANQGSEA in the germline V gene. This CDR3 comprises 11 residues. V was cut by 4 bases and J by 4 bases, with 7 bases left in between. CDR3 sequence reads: CSVAQSYGYTF. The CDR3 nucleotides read TGCAGCGTTGCCCAGTCCTATGGCTACACCTTC.

The CDR3 nucleotides are TGTGCCAGCAGTACTTACAGGGGGACTGAAGCTTTCTTT. Amino acids: CASSTYRGTEAFF. This chain links TRBV27 with TRBJ1-1, with 8 bases lining up with TRBD1. This CDR3 region has 13 residues. V trimming: 5 bases; J trimming: 5 bases; junction bases outside the gene matches: 4. Germline loops: CDR1 MNHEY, CDR2 SMNVEV (reference sequence).